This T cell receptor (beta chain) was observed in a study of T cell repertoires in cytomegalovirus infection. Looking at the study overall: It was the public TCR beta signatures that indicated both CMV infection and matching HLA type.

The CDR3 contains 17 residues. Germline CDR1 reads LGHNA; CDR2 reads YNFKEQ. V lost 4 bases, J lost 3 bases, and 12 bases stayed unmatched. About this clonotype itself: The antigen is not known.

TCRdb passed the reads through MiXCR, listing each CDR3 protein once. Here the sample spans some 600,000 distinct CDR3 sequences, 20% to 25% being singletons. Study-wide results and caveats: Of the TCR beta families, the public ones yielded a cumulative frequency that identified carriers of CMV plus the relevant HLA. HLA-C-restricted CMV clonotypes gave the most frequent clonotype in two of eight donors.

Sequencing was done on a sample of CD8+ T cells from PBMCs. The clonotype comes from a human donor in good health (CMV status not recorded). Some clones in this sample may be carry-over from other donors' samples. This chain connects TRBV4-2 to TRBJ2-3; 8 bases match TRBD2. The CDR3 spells CASSPPGGGAGTDTQYF. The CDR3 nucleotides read TGTGCCAGCAGCCCTCCCGGGGGGGGGGCCGGGACAGATACGCAGTATTTT.